Following are 3 T cell receptor beta chains from one sample sequenced in a study of beta chain features in type 1 diabetes. Investigators reverse transcribed all isolated RNA, so they sequenced expressed TCRB transcripts. Some clones are missing from TCRdb's copy, which holds only in-frame ones; the method was immunoSEQ multiplex PCR. The data contain some 150,000 clones, roughly 9% of them singletons. Their specific antigens are unknown. Points from the study as a whole: TCRB CDR3s from Type 1 diabetes patients were moderately but significantly shorter in all four CD4+ subsets.

The sequencing sample was made of central memory CD4+ T cells from blood. These receptors came from a woman younger than 45 with type 1 diabetes.

J is TRBJ1-5 and V is TRBV6-5; 7 nucleotides line up with TRBD1. In germline, CDR1 is MNHEY, CDR2 SVGAGI. The CDR3 covers 14 residues. After removal of 6 bases from V and 2 bases from J, the junction contained 4 bases not matched to a gene. CDR3 nucleotides: TGTGCCAGCAGGGCCACAGGGGGCAATCAGCCCCAGCATTTT. Its protein is CASRATGGNQPQHF.

Points on this clone: The junction departs from germline at one end; a sequencing error may be responsible. The CDR3 protein is CASSLSGRNNEQFF. CDR3 nucleotides: TGTGCTAGCAGCTTAAGCGGGAGGAACAATGAGCAGTTCTTC. The chain couples TRBV7-7 to TRBJ2-1; 9 positions match TRBD2. The CDR3 spans 14 residues. Germline-derived CDR1 and CDR2 are SSHAT and FNYEAQ (reference sequence).

V is TRBV2 and J is TRBJ2-5; D unclear. This CDR3 comprises 11 residues. With 8 bases removed from V and 2 bases from J, the gap between germline ends came to 6 bases. Germline CDR1 reads SNHLY; CDR2 reads FYNNEI. The CDR3 region is CASGAQETQYF. The DNA for the CDR3 is TGTGCCAGCGGAGCGCAAGAGACCCAGTACTTC. The full variable domain, with the rest looked up from reference TRBV2 and TRBJ2-5, is EPEVTQTPSHQVTQMGQEVILRCVPISNHLYFYWYRQILGQKVEFLVSFYNNEISEKSEIFDDQFSVERPDGSNFTLKIRSTKLEDSAMYFCASGAQETQYFGPGTRLLVL.